This record covers a single T cell receptor (beta chain). The antigen is unknown. A much larger clone lies a single base off, so this may be a read error. No conserved phenylalanine or tryptophan ends this CDR3, so it is likely a read error. A primer in the constant region served to generate TCR beta cDNA from approximately 460 ng of total RNA. What produced the TCR beta libraries was three nested multiplex PCR rounds using slightly modified ARM-PCR. Each of the first two PCR rounds ran roughly 9 cycles with TRBV1-TRBV30 forward and C-beta reverse primers. TCRdb itself ran the multiplex PCR reads through MiXCR, one entry per CDR3 protein. This sample carries about 75,000 distinct CDR3 sequences, around 66% of them seen once, and the ten largest clones take roughly 28%. The CDR3 length is 11 residues. Per germline, CDR1 SEHNR and CDR2 FQNEAQ (reference sequence). V lost 4 bases, J lost 6 bases, and 7 bases lay in between.

The data belong to a study of tumor-infiltrating lymphocytes in primary liver carcinoma. Overall study results and limits: Tumor specimens were characterized by a significantly higher top-250-clone fraction than blood (p = 0.039). The study found tumor-adjacent and tumor-blood pairs overlapped less than tumor region pairs.

Total RNA and DNA came together from around 18-30 mg of bulk tissue without cell sorting. Surgical resection was the treatment these patients received for primary liver carcinoma. The study enrolled treatment-naive patients with chronic HBV infection. The rearrangement links TRBV7-9 to TRBJ2-7; unclear D gene. This TCR was recovered from a man aged 35 to 55 with primary liver carcinoma and hepatitis B virus infection. The material sequenced was tumor-adjacent normal liver tissue. The CDR3 spells CASSSALEQYY. In nucleotides, the CDR3 is TGTGCCAGCAGCTCCGCCCTCGAGCAGTACTAC.